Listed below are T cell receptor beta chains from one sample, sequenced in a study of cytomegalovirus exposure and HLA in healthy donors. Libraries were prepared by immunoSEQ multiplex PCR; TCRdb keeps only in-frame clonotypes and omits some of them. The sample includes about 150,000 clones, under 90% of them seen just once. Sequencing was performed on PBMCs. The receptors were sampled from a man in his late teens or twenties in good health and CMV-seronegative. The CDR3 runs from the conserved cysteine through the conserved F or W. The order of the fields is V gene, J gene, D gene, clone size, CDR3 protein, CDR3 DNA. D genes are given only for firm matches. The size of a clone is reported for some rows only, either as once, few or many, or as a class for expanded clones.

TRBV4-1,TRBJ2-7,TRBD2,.,CASSQVAGEGFREQYF,TGCGCCAGCAGCCAAGTTGCGGGAGAAGGGTTCCGCGAGCAGTACTTC
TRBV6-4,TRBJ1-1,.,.,CASSPRQAEIGTEAFF,TGTGCCAGCAGCCCGAGACAGGCAGAGATTGGCACTGAAGCTTTCTTT
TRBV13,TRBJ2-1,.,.,CASSVGRENEQFF,TGTGCCAGCAGCGTCGGACGGGAAAATGAGCAGTTCTTC
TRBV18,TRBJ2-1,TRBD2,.,CASSPGTSGDNEQFF,TGTGCCAGCTCACCCGGGACTAGCGGAGACAATGAGCAGTTCTTC
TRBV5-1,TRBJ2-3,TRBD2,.,CASSVPSGRAGTDTQYF,TGCGCCAGCAGCGTACCTAGCGGGAGGGCCGGGACAGATACGCAGTATTTT
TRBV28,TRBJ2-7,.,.,CASSLRSYEQYF,TGTGCCAGCAGTCTAAGATCCTACGAGCAGTACTTC
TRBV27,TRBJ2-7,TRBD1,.,CASSIRRDRRPYEQYF,TGTGCCAGCAGTATCCGCCGGGACAGGCGCCCGTACGAGCAGTACTTC
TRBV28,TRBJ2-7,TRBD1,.,CASSLRDRVSEQYF,TGTGCCAGCAGTCTCCGGGACAGGGTGAGCGAGCAGTACTTC
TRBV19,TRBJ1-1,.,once,CASSFIHSAMNTEAFF,TGTGCCAGTAGTTTCATCCACAGTGCGATGAACACTGAAGCTTTCTTT
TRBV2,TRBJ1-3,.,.,CASSLQRNTIYF,TGTGCCAGCAGTCTCCAGAGAAACACCATATATTTT
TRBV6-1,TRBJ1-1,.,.,CASSELGGNTEAFF,TGTGCCAGCAGTGAACTAGGGGGGAACACTGAAGCTTTCTTT